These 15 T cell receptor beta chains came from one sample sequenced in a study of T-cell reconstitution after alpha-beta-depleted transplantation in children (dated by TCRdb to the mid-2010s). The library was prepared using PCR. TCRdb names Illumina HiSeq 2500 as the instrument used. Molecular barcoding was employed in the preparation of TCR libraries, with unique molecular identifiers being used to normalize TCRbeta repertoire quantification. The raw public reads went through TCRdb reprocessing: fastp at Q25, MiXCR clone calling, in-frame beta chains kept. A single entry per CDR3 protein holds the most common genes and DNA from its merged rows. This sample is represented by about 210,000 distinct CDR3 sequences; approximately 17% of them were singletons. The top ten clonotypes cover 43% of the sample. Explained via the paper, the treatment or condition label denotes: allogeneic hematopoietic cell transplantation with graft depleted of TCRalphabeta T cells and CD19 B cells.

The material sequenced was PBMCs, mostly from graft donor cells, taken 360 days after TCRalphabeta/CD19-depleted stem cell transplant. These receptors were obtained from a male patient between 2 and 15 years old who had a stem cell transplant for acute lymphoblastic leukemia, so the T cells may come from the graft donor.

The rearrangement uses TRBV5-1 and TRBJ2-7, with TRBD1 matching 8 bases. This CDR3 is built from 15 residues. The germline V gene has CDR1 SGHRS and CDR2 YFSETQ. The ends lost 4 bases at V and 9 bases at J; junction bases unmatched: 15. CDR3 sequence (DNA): TGCGCCAGCAGCACGGGACAGGTCCCTCCGGGATCGCAGTACTTC. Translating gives CASSTGQVPPGSQYF.

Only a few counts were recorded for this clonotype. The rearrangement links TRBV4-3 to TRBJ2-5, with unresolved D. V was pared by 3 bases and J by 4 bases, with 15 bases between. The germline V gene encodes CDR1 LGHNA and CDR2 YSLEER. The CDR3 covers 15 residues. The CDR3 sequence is CASSQLMADGETQYF. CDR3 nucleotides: TGCGCCAGCAGCCAGTTAATGGCGGACGGAGAGACCCAGTACTTC.

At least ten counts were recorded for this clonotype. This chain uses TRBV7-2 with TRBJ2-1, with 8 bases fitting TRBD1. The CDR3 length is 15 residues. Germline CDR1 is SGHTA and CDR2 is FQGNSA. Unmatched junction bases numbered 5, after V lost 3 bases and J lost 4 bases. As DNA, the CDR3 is TGTGCCAGCAGCTTTGACAGGGGACTTTACAATGAGCAGTTCTTC. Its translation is CASSFDRGLYNEQFF. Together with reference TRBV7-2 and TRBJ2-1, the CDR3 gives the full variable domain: GAGVSQSPSNKVTEKGKDVELRCDPISGHTALYWYRQSLGQGLEFLIYFQGNSAPDKSGLPSDRFSAERTGGSVSTLTIQRTQQEDSAVYLCASSFDRGLYNEQFFGPGTRLTVL.

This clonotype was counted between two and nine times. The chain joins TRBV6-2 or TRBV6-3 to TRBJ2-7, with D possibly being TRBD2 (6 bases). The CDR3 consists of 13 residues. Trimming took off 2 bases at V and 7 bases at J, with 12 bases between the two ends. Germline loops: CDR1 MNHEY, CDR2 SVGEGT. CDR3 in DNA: TGTGCCAGCAGTTACCGGGGCGGGGTTGAGCAGTACTTC. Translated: CASSYRGGVEQYF.

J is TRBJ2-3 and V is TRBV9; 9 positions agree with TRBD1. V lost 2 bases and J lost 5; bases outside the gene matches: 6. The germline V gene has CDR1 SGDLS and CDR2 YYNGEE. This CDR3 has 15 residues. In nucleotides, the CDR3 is TGTGCCAGCAGCGTGCGGGACAGGGAAAAAGATACGCAGTATTTT. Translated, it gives CASSVRDREKDTQYF.

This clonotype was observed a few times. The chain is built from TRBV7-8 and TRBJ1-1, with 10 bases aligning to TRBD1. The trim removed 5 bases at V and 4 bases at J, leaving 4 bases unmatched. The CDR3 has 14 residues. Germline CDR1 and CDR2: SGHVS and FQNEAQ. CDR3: CASSIRTGGTEAFF. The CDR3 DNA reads TGTGCCAGCAGCATAAGGACAGGGGGCACTGAAGCTTTCTTT.

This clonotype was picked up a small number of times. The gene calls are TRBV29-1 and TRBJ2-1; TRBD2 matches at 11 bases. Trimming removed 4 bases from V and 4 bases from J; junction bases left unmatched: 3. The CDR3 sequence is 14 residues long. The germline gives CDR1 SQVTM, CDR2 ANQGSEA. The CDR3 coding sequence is TGCAGCGTTGTGGTAGCGGGGGGGTACAATGAGCAGTTCTTC. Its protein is CSVVVAGGYNEQFF.

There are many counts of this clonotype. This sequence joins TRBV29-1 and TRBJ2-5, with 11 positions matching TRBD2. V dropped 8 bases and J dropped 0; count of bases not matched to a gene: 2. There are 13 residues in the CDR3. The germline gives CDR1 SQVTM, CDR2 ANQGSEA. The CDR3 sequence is CSLLAGDQETQYF. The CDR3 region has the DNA TGCAGCCTACTAGCGGGGGACCAAGAGACCCAGTACTTC.

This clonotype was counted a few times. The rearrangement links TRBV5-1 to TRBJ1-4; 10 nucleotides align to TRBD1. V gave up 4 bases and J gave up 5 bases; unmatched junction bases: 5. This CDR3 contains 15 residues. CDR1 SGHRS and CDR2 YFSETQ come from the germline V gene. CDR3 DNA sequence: TGCGCCAGCAGCCTAGGGACAGGGGAAAATGAAAAACTGTTTTTT. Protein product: CASSLGTGENEKLFF.

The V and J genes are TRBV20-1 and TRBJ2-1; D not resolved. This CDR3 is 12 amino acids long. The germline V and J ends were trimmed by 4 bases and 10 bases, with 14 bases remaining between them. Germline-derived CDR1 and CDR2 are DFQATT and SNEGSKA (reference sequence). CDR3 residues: CSATTFWSEQFF. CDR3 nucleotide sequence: TGCAGTGCTACTACCTTCTGGAGCGAGCAGTTCTTC.

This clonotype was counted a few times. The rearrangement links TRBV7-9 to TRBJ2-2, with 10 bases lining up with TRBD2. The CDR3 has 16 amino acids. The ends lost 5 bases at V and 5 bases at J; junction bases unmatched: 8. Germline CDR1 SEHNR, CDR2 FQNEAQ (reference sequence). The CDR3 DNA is TGTGCCAGCAGCAGAAACCCGGGACTAGCGACCGGGGAGCTGTTTTTT. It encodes CASSRNPGLATGELFF. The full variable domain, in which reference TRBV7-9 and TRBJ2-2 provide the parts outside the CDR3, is DTGVSQNPRHKITKRGQNVTFRCDPISEHNRLYWYRQTLGQGPEFLTYFQNEAQLEKSRLLSDRFSAERPKGSFSTLEIQRTEQGDSAMYLCASSRNPGLATGELFFGEGSRLTVL.

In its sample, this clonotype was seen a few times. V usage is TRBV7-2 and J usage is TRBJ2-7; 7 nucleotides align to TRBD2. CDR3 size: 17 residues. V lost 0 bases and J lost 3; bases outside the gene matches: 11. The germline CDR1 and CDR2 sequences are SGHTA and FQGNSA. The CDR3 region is CASSLARGAGRFYEQYF. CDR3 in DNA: TGTGCCAGCAGCTTAGCGCGGGGAGCGGGACGATTCTACGAGCAGTACTTC. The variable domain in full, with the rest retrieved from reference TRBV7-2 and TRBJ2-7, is GAGVSQSPSNKVTEKGKDVELRCDPISGHTALYWYRQSLGQGLEFLIYFQGNSAPDKSGLPSDRFSAERTGGSVSTLTIQRTQQEDSAVYLCASSLARGAGRFYEQYFGPGTRLTVT.

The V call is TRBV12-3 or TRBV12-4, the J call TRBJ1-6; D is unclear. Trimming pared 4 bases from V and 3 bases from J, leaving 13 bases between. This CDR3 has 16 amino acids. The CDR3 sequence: CASSWVGRYYNSPLHF. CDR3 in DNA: TGTGCCAGCAGTTGGGTCGGCCGTTACTATAATTCACCCCTCCACTTT.

The chain's CDR3 is CASSPETGHTSSYNEQFF. The CDR3 DNA is TGTGCCAGCTCACCAGAAACCGGACATACTAGCTCCTACAATGAGCAGTTCTTC. The V and J genes are TRBV18 and TRBJ2-1, with D perhaps matching TRBD1 or TRBD2 (5 bases each). The CDR3 totals 18 residues. Between the trimmed V and J ends, which lost 2 bases and 0 bases, there was a span of 17 bases. Germline V CDR1 and CDR2: KGHSH, LQKENI.

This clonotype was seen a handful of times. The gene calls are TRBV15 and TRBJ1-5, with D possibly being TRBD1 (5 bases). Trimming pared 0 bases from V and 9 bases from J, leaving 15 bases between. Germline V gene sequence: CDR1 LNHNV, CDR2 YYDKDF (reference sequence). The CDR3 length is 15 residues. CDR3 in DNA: TGTGCCACCAGCAGAGATCTCGCAGGGTCGGCGCCCCAGCATTTT. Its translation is CATSRDLAGSAPQHF.